Below, 17 T cell receptor beta chains from the same sample are listed, as sequenced in a study of shared clonotypes between healthy human individuals. The repertoire was sequenced with immunoSEQ multiplex PCR; TCRdb's copy has only in-frame clones and lacks some. The sample contains fewer than 1.8 million clones, approximately 98.5% of which appear only once. Sequencing was performed on naive CD4+ T cells sorted from blood. The subset was: CD45RA+ positively selected. The receptors derive from a man under 40 in good health.

The V call is TRBV7-6, the J call TRBJ1-3, with D tentatively TRBD1 (6 bases). Germline V gene sequence: CDR1 SGHVS, CDR2 FNYEAQ. Trimming took off 4 bases at V and 0 bases at J, with 10 bases between the two ends. The CDR3 length is 15 residues. CDR3 protein: CASSSRGGSGNTIYF. In nucleotides, the CDR3 is TGTGCCAGCAGCTCCCGAGGGGGCTCTGGAAACACCATATATTTT.

In this sample, this clone turned up once. The V call is TRBV5-4, the J call TRBJ2-7; D is undetermined. V shed 4 bases and J shed 5 bases, with 10 bases lying between them. The CDR3 totals 12 residues. Germline CDR1 SGHNT, CDR2 YYREEE (reference sequence). The CDR3 sequence is CASSLSPHEQYF. The CDR3 bases are TGTGCCAGCAGCCTGAGCCCCCACGAGCAGTACTTC. Supplemented by reference TRBV5-4 and TRBJ2-7, the full variable domain reads ETGVTQSPTHLIKTRGQQVTLRCSSQSGHNTVSWYQQALGQGPQFIFQYYREEENGRGNFPPRFSGLQFPNYSSELNVNALELDDSALYLCASSLSPHEQYFGPGTRLTVT.

This rearrangement joins TRBV2 to TRBJ1-4; 11 nucleotides align to TRBD1. Germline V gives CDR1 SNHLY, CDR2 FYNNEI. This CDR3 spans 13 amino acids. V shed 7 bases, J shed 7 bases, and the junction held 2 bases outside the gene matches. In nucleotides, the CDR3 is TGTGCCAGCAAAGGGACAGGGGGTGAAAAACTGTTTTTT. This gives the protein CASKGTGGEKLFF.

The chain employs TRBV2 and TRBJ2-7; 9 positions agree with TRBD1. The trim removed 5 bases at V and 3 bases at J, leaving 8 bases unmatched. The CDR3 runs 15 residues. Germline CDR1 reads SNHLY; CDR2 reads FYNNEI. CDR3 coding DNA: TGTGCCAGCAGTTACGACAGGGGGGCGGGCTACGAGCAGTACTTC. It encodes CASSYDRGAGYEQYF.

This sequence joins TRBV5-4 and TRBJ2-3, with a tentative D call TRBD2 (5 bases). Trimming stripped 2 bases from V and 0 bases from J, with 10 bases between. Germline assignment: CDR1 SGHNT and CDR2 YYREEE (reference sequence). CDR3 length: 15 amino acids. Here the CDR3 DNA reads TGTGCCAGCAGCTTTTCAGCGGCTAGCACAGATACGCAGTATTTT. Translated: CASSFSAASTDTQYF. Filled out from reference TRBV5-4 and TRBJ2-3, the complete variable domain reads ETGVTQSPTHLIKTRGQQVTLRCSSQSGHNTVSWYQQALGQGPQFIFQYYREEENGRGNFPPRFSGLQFPNYSSELNVNALELDDSALYLCASSFSAASTDTQYFGPGTRLTVL.

This clone was observed a single time. CDR3 sequence (DNA): TGTGCCAGCAGCCAATTTAACTATGGCTACACCTTC. Protein sequence: CASSQFNYGYTF. This sequence joins TRBV6-1 and TRBJ1-2, with D unclear. The V and J ends lost 6 bases and 1 base respectively, with 6 bases between them. The CDR3 totals 12 residues. Looked up from germline, CDR1 is MNHNS and CDR2 is SASEGT.

This rearrangement joins TRBV5-5 to TRBJ2-5; TRBD2 aligns across 16 bases. The germline V gene has CDR1 SGHKS and CDR2 YYEKEE (reference sequence). The CDR3 is 18 amino acids. The V gene end was trimmed by 4 bases and the J gene end by 4 bases; junction bases not matched to a gene: 10. The CDR3 region has the DNA TGTGCCAGCAGCGGCGTTGGGACTAGCGGGAGGGCCCTAGAGACCCAGTACTTC. Encoded protein: CASSGVGTSGRALETQYF.

V is TRBV15 and J is TRBJ2-7; 8 positions agree with TRBD2. V gave up 0 bases and J gave up 1 base; unmatched junction bases: 11. Germline loops: CDR1 LNHNV, CDR2 YYDKDF (reference sequence). CDR3 length: 18 amino acids. The CDR3 coding sequence is TGTGCCACCAGCAGAGATAAATACGGGAGGGGATCTTCCTACGAGCAGTACTTC. Translating it yields CATSRDKYGRGSSYEQYF. The full variable domain, rest sourced from reference TRBV15 and TRBJ2-7, is DAMVIQNPRYQVTQFGKPVTLSCSQTLNHNVMYWYQQKSSQAPKLLFHYYDKDFNNEADTPDNFQSRRPNTSFCFLDIRSPGLGDTAMYLCATSRDKYGRGSSYEQYFGPGTRLTVT.

The chain uses TRBV28 and TRBJ2-7; 9 bases map to TRBD2. The germline V gene encodes CDR1 MDHEN and CDR2 SYDVKM. The CDR3 sequence is 17 residues long. The ends lost 5 bases at V and 4 bases at J; junction bases unmatched: 15. In DNA, the CDR3 is TGTGCCAGCAGTCATACCCCCGGGCTAGCGGGACCTTACGAGCAGTACTTC. It is translated as CASSHTPGLAGPYEQYF.

This chain uses TRBV7-9 with TRBJ2-7; 8 bases match TRBD2. Germline V lookup: CDR1 SEHNR, CDR2 FQNEAQ (reference sequence). CDR3 size: 19 residues. After removal of 2 bases from V and 1 base from J, the junction contained 16 bases not matched to a gene. The CDR3 loop is CASSLRMPGPSGGSYEQYF. DNA for the CDR3: TGTGCCAGCAGCTTAAGGATGCCGGGTCCGAGCGGGGGATCCTACGAGCAGTACTTC. Using reference TRBV7-9 and TRBJ2-7 for the parts outside the CDR3, the full variable domain is DTGVSQNPRHKITKRGQNVTFRCDPISEHNRLYWYRQTLGQGPEFLTYFQNEAQLEKSRLLSDRFSAERPKGSFSTLEIQRTEQGDSAMYLCASSLRMPGPSGGSYEQYFGPGTRLTVT.

A remark on this clone: Other DNA variants within this sample encode the same CDR3. This chain links TRBV7-2 with TRBJ2-7; TRBD2 matches 13 bases. V shed 4 bases and J 6 bases; nucleotides not matched to a gene: 6. The CDR3 sequence is 15 residues long. Germline-derived CDR1 and CDR2 are SGHTA and FQGNSA. The CDR3 DNA is TGTGCCAGCAGCTCTCGGACTAGCGGGAGAGGCGAGCAGTACTTC. This gives the protein CASSSRTSGRGEQYF.

The J gene is TRBJ2-7, the V gene TRBV29-1; no definite D call. The CDR3 contains 12 residues. In germline, CDR1 is SQVTM, CDR2 ANQGSEA. The germline V and J ends were trimmed by 4 bases and 0 bases, with 7 bases remaining between them. The DNA for the CDR3 is TGCAGCGTTGTGAAGCACTCCTACGAGCAGTACTTC. The encoded protein is CSVVKHSYEQYF.

CDR3 sequence: CASSHRLGSGDTQYF. CDR3 nucleotides: TGCGCCAGCAGCCACCGCTTGGGGAGTGGAGATACGCAGTATTTT. The chain joins TRBV4-3 to TRBJ2-3; TRBD2 might be the D (5 bases). The CDR3 is 15 amino acids. Trimming pared 3 bases from V and 5 bases from J, leaving 15 bases between. Germline loops: CDR1 LGHNA, CDR2 YSLEER.

As for this clone: Other DNA variants within this sample encode the same CDR3. This sequence joins TRBV27 and TRBJ2-1; 11 positions match TRBD2. The J segment lost 3 bases and the V segment lost 6 bases, leaving 1 base of the junction unmatched. CDR1 and CDR2 from the germline V gene are MNHEY and SMNVEV (reference sequence). The CDR3 covers 14 residues. CDR3 bases: TGTGCCAGCAGAACTAGCGGGAGCTACAATGAGCAGTTCTTC. Translation: CASRTSGSYNEQFF.

V and J are TRBV7-2 and TRBJ2-3; unclear D gene. The CDR3 extends over 14 amino acids. Trimming took 3 bases from V and 2 from J, leaving 9 bases between them. Germline-derived CDR1 and CDR2 are SGHTA and FQGNSA. The CDR3 sequence is CASSLQRLTDTQYF. The CDR3 region has the DNA TGTGCCAGCAGCTTGCAAAGACTCACAGATACGCAGTATTTT.

The chain combines TRBV6-4 with TRBJ2-1; the match to TRBD2 covers 8 bases. The CDR3 length is 16 residues. The germline V gene has CDR1 MRHNA and CDR2 SNTAGT. After removal of 0 bases from V and 3 bases from J, the junction contained 4 bases not matched to a gene. This CDR3 is CASSDSAGVRYNEQFF. DNA of the CDR3: TGTGCCAGCAGTGACTCAGCGGGAGTTCGCTACAATGAGCAGTTCTTC.

With regard to this clone: Other nucleotide sequences in the sample specify the same CDR3. This rearrangement joins TRBV5-1 to TRBJ2-1; D unresolved. The CDR3 loop spans 11 amino acids. In germline, CDR1 is SGHRS, CDR2 YFSETQ. The V gene lost 0 bases and the J gene lost 8 bases, with 3 bases spanning the gap. The CDR3: CASSLGYEQFF. The DNA of the CDR3 is TGCGCCAGCAGCTTGGGATATGAGCAGTTCTTC.